The clone carrying this TCR beta chain appeared a few times. Antigen: not known. This sample stems from a study of T cell responses to AZD1222 COVID-19 vaccine. Study outcomes and limitations: Across the whole spike, CD4 TCRs peaked at regions 160-218 and 743-854. Baseline seropositivity occurred in only a handful of AZD1222 recipients.

V was clipped by 6 bases and J by 6 bases, with 9 bases between them. The CDR3 is 11 residues long. Germline assignment: CDR1 SQVTM and CDR2 ANQGSEA. Pooling of second doses given at about 4 or about 12 weeks was done. Produced via immunoSEQ multiplex PCR; TCRdb's table is partial and in-frame only. The sample records roughly 92,000 clones, about 88% being singletons. The rearrangement links TRBV29-1 to TRBJ2-1; D may match TRBD1 or TRBD2 (6 bases each). Sample: peripheral blood, taken 28 days after the second AZD1222 dose. The clonotype comes from an adult who received the AZD1222 COVID-19 vaccine. CDR3 sequence (DNA): TGCAGCGTGGGGGGCAGCAATGAGCAGTTCTTC. Translating gives CSVGGSNEQFF.